This T cell receptor beta chain was captured in a study of blood T cell repertoires in COVID-19. For the study at large: Material from acute and convalescent COVID-19 was sourced from the United States, Italy and Spain. T cells, B-cell-depleted T cells, or PBMCs supplied cDNA or gDNA.

Germline V gene lookup returns CDR1 MNHEY and CDR2 SVGAGI. Trimming removed 6 bases from V and 2 bases from J, with 13 bases in between. The CDR3 covers 14 residues. Clones were sequenced by immunoSEQ multiplex PCR, and TCRdb holds only the in-frame ones, with some missing. The sample lists around 150,000 clones, roughly 71% occurring once. This receptor was taken from a woman of 80 years or more with acute or convalescent COVID-19. The rearrangement uses TRBV6-5 and TRBJ1-2; D call uncertain. Sequencing was done on a sample of peripheral blood. The CDR3 DNA follows: TGTGCCAGCAGAAAGGACGGGAAGAACTATGGCTACACCTTC. Residues: CASRKDGKNYGYTF.